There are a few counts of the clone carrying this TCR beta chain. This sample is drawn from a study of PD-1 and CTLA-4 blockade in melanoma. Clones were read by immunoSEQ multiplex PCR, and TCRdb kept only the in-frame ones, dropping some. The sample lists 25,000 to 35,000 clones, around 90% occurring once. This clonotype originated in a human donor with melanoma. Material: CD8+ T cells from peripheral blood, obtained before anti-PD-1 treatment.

The chain's CDR3 is CASSLRVFATYEQYF. The CDR3 DNA reads TGTGCCAGCAGCCTCCGGGTCTTCGCCACCTACGAGCAGTACTTC. This chain uses TRBV11-2 with TRBJ2-7; D unresolved. V was trimmed by 5 bases and J by 2 bases, leaving 16 bases between them. Germline V gene sequence: CDR1 SGHAT, CDR2 FQNNGV. This CDR3 is 15 amino acids long.